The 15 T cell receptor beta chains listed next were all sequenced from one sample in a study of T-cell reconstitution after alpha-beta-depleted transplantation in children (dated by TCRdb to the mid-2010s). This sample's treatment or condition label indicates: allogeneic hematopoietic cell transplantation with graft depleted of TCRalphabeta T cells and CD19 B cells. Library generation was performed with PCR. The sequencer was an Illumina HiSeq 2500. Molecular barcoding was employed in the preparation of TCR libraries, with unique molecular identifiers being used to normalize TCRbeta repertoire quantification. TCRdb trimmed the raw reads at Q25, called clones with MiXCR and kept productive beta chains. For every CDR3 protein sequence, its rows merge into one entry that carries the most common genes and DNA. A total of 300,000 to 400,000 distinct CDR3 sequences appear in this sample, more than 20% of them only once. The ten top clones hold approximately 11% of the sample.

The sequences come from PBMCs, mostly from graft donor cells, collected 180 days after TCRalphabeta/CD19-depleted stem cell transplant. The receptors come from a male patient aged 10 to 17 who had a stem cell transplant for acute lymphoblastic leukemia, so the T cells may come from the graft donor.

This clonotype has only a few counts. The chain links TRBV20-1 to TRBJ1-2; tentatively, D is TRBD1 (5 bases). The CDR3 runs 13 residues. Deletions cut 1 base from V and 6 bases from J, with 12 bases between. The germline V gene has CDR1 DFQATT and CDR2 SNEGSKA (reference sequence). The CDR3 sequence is CSARVLGGDGYTF. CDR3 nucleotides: TGCAGTGCTAGAGTGCTGGGGGGAGATGGCTACACCTTC.

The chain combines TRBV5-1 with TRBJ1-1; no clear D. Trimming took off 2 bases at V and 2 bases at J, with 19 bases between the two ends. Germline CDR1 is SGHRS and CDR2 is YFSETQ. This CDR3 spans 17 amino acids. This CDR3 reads CASSFGVGPGGNTEAFF. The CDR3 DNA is TGCGCCAGCAGCTTTGGCGTAGGGCCCGGTGGAAACACTGAAGCTTTCTTT. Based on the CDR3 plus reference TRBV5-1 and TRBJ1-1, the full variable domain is KAGVTQTPRYLIKTRGQQVTLSCSPISGHRSVSWYQQTPGQGLQFLFEYFSETQRNKGNFPGRFSGRQFSNSRSEMNVSTLELGDSALYLCASSFGVGPGGNTEAFFGQGTRLTVV.

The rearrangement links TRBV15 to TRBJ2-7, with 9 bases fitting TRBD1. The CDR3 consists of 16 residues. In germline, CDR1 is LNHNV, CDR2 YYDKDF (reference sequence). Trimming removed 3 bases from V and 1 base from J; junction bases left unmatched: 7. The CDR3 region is CATSSRSGTGSYEQYF. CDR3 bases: TGTGCCACCAGCAGTCGATCCGGGACAGGGTCCTACGAGCAGTACTTC. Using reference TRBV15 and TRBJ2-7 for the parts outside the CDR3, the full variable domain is DAMVIQNPRYQVTQFGKPVTLSCSQTLNHNVMYWYQQKSSQAPKLLFHYYDKDFNNEADTPDNFQSRRPNTSFCFLDIRSPGLGDTAMYLCATSSRSGTGSYEQYFGPGTRLTVT.

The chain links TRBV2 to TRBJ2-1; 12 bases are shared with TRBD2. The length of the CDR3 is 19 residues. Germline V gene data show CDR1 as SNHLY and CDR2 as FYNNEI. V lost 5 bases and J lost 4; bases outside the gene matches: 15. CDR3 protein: CASSLPGLAGRGVYNEQFF. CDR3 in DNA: TGTGCCAGCAGTCTACCGGGACTAGCGGGCCGGGGGGTTTACAATGAGCAGTTCTTC.

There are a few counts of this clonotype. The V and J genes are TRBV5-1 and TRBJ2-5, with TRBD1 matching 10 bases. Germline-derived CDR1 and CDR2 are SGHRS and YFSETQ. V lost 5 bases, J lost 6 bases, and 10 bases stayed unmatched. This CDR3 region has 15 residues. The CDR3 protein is CASRNPGTGDQTQYF. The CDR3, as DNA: TGCGCCAGCAGAAATCCCGGGACAGGGGACCAGACCCAGTACTTC.

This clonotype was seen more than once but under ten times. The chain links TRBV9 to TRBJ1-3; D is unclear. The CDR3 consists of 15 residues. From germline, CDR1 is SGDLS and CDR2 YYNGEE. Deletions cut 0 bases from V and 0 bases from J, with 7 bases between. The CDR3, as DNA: TGTGCCAGCAGCGTAGAACGGATCTCTGGAAACACCATATATTTT. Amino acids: CASSVERISGNTIYF.

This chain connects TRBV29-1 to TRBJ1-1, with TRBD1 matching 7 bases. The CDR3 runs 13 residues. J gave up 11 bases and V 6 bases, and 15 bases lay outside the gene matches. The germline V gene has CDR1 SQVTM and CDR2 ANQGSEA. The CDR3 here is CSVKSLRQGDAFF. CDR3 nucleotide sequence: TGCAGCGTCAAGTCCCTGAGACAGGGTGACGCTTTCTTT.

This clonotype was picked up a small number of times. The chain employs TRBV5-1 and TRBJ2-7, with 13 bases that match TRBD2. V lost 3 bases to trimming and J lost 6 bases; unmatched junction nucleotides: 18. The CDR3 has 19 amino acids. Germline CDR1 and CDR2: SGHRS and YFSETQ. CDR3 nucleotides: TGCGCCAGCAGCTCACCGACTTGGACTAGCGGGAGCTTCCAGGGCGAGCAGTACTTC. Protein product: CASSSPTWTSGSFQGEQYF.

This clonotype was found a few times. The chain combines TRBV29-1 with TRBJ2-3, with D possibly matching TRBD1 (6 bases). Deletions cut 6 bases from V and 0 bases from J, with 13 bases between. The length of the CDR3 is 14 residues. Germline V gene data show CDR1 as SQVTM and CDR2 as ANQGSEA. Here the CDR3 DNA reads TGCAGCGTCGGACAGCACCCTAGCACAGATACGCAGTATTTT. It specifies CSVGQHPSTDTQYF.

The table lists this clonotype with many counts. The CDR3, as DNA: TGTGCCAGCAGCCCTAACTCGTGGGGCTACGAGCAGTACTTC. This encodes CASSPNSWGYEQYF. V and J are TRBV5-5 and TRBJ2-7; no firm D call. CDR3 length: 14 residues. V shed 4 bases and J shed 3 bases, with 14 bases lying between them. Germline loops: CDR1 SGHKS, CDR2 YYEKEE (reference sequence).

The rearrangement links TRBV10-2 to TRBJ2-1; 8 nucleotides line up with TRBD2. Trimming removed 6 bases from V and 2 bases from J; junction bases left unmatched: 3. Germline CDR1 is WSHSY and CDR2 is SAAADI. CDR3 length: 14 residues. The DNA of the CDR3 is TGCGCCAGCAGGCGGACTAGCCCCTACAATGAGCAGTTCTTC. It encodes CASRRTSPYNEQFF.

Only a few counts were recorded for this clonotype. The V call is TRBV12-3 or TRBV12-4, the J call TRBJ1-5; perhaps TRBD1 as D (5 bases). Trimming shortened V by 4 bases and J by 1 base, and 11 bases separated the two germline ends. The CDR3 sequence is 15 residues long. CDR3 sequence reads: CASSCFRGSNQPQHF. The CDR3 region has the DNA TGTGCCAGCAGTTGTTTTAGGGGAAGCAATCAGCCCCAGCATTTT.

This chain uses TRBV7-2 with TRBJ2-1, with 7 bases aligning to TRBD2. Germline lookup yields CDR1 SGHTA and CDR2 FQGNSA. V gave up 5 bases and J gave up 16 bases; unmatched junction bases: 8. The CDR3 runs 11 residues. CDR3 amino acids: CASSPGTIAFF. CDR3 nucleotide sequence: TGTGCCAGCAGCCCCGGGACTATCGCTTTCTTC. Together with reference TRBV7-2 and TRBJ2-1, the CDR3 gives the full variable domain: GAGVSQSPSNKVTEKGKDVELRCDPISGHTALYWYRQSLGQGLEFLIYFQGNSAPDKSGLPSDRFSAERTGGSVSTLTIQRTQQEDSAVYLCASSPGTIAFFGPGTRLTVL.

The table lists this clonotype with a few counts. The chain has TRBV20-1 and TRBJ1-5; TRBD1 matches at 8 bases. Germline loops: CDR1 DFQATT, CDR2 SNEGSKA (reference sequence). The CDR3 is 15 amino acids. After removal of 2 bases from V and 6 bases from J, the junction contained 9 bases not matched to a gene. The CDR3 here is CSARQNRGVRQPQHF. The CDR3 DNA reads TGCAGTGCTAGACAGAACAGGGGGGTTCGTCAGCCCCAGCATTTT.

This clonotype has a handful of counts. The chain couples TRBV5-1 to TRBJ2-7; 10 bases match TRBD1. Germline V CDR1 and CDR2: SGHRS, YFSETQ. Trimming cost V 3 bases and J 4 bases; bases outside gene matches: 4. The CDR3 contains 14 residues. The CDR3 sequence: CASSWGGQGYEQYF. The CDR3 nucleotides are TGCGCCAGCAGCTGGGGGGGACAGGGGTACGAGCAGTACTTC.